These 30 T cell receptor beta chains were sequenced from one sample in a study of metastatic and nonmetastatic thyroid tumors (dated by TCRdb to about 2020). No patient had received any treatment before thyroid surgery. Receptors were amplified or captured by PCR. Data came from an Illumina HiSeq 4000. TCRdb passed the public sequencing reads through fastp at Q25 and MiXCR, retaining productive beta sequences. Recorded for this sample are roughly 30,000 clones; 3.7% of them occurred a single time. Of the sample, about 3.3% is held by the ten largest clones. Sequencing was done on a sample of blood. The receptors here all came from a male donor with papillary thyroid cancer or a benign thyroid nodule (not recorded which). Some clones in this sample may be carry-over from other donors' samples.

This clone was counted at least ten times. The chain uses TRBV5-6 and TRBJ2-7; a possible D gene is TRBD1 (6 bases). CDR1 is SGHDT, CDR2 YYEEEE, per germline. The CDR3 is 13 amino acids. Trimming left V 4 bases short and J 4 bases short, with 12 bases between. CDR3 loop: CASSPQGRYEQYF. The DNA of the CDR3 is TGTGCCAGCAGCCCACAGGGTCGTTACGAGCAGTACTTC.

Here the CDR3 reads CSASDPRGGNEKLFF. The CDR3 DNA reads TGCAGTGCTAGTGATCCCCGGGGTGGTAATGAAAAACTGTTTTTT. The chain combines TRBV20-1 with TRBJ1-4; no reliable D call. Trimming pared 3 bases from V and 4 bases from J, leaving 15 bases between. The CDR3 extends over 15 amino acids. Germline loops: CDR1 DFQATT, CDR2 SNEGSKA (reference sequence).

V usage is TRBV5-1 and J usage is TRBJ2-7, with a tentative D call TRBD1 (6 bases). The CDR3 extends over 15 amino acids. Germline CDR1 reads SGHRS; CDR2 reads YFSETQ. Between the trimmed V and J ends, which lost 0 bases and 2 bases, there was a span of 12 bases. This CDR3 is CASSLGRGGAYEQYF. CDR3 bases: TGCGCCAGCAGCTTGGGGAGAGGGGGAGCCTACGAGCAGTACTTC.

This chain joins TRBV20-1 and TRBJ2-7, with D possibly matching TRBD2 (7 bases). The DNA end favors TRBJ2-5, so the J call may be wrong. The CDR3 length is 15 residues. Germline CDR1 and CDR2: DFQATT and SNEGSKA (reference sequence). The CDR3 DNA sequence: TGCAGTGCTAGAGTGGGGGCGGGAGAAAGCGAGACCCAGTACTTC. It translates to CSARVGAGESETQYF.

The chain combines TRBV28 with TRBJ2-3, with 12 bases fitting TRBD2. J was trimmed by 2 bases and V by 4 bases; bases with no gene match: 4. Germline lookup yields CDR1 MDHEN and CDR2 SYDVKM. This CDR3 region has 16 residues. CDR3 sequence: CASSSRLAGVTDTQYF. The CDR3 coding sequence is TGTGCCAGCAGTTCCCGACTAGCGGGGGTCACAGATACGCAGTATTTT. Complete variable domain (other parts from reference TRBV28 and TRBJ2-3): DVKVTQSSRYLVKRTGEKVFLECVQDMDHENMFWYRQDPGLGLRLIYFSYDVKMKEKGDIPEGYSVSREKKERFSLILESASTNQTSMYLCASSSRLAGVTDTQYFGPGTRLTVL.

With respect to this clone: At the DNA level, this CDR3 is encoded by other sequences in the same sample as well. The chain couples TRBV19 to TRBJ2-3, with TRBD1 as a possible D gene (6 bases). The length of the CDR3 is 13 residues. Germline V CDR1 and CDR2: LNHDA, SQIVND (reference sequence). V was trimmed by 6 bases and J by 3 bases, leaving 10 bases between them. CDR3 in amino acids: CASSWTVTDTQYF. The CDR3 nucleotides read TGTGCCAGTAGCTGGACAGTTACAGATACGCAGTATTTT.

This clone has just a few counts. The CDR3 DNA reads as TGTGCCAGCAGTGGTCCAGGGGGTGGGACAGATACGCAGTATTTT. As protein: CASSGPGGGTDTQYF. V and J are TRBV6-1 and TRBJ2-3, with 7 bases aligning to TRBD1. Germline assignment: CDR1 MNHNS and CDR2 SASEGT. This CDR3 spans 15 amino acids. The junction had 7 bases not matched to a gene; V was cut back by 4 bases and J by 3 bases.

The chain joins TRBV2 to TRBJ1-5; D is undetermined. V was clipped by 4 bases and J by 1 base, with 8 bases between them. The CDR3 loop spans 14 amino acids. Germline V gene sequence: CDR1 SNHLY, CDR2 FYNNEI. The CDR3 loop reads CASSVGLSNQPQHF. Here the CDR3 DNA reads TGTGCCAGCAGTGTCGGTTTAAGCAATCAGCCCCAGCATTTT.

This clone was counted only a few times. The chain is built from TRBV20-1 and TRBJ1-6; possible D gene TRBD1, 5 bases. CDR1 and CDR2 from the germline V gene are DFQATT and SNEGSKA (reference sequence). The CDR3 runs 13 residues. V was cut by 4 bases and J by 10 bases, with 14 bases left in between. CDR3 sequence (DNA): TGCAGTGCTATACAGGCGTTCGGGTCACCCCTCCACTTT. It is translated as CSAIQAFGSPLHF.

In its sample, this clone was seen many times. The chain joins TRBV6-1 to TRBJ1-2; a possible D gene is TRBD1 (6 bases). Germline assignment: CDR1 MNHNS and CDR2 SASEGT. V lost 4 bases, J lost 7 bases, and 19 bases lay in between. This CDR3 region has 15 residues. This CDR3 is CASSVGLEGVGGYTF. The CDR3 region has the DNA TGTGCCAGCAGTGTTGGGTTGGAGGGGGTCGGTGGCTACACCTTC.

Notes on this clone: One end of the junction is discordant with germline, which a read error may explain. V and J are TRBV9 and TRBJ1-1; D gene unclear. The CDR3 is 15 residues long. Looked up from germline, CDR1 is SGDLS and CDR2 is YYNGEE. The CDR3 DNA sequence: TGTGCCAGCAGCATAGCGGCGGTGATGAACACTGAATCTTTCTTT. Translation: CASSIAAVMNTESFF.

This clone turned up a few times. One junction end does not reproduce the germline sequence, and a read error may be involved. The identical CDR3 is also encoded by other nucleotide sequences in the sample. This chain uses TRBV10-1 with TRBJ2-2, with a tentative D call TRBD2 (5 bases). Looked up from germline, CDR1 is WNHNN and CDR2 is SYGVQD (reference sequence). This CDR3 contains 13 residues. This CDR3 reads CASSEGNTGELFF. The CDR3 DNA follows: TGCGCCAGCAGTGAAGGCAACACCGGGGAGCTTTTTTTT.

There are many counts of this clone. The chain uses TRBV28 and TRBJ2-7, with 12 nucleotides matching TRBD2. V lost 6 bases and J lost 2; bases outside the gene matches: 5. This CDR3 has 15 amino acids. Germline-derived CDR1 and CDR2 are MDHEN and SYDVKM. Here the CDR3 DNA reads TGTGCCAGCAGACCTAGCGGGAGGGCACCCTACGAGCAGTACTTC. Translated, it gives CASRPSGRAPYEQYF.

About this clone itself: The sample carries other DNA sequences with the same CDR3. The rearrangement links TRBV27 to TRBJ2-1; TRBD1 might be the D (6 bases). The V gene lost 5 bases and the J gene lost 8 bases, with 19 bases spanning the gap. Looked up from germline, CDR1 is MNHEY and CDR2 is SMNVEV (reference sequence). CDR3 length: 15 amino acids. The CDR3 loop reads CASSPYGQPKDEQFF. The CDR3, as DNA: TGTGCCAGCAGTCCTTACGGACAGCCCAAGGATGAGCAGTTCTTC.

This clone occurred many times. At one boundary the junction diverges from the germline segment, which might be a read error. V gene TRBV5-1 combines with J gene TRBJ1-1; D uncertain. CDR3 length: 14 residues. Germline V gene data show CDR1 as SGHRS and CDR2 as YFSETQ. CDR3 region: CASSLGIVNSEAFF. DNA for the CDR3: TGCGCCAGCAGCTTGGGGATAGTCAACAGTGAAGCTTTCTTT.

Here the CDR3 reads CSARDLTGVDGQYF. CDR3 in DNA: TGCAGTGCTAGAGACCTCACCGGGGTCGATGGGCAGTATTTT. The chain links TRBV20-1 to TRBJ2-3; possible D gene TRBD2, 5 bases. The CDR3 runs to 14 residues. Germline values: CDR1 DFQATT, CDR2 SNEGSKA (reference sequence). V was clipped by 0 bases and J by 11 bases, with 18 bases between them.

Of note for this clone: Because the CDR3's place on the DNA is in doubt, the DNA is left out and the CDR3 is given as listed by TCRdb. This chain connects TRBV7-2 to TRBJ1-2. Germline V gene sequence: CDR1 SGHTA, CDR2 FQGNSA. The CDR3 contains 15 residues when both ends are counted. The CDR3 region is CASSTSGTVNYGYTF.

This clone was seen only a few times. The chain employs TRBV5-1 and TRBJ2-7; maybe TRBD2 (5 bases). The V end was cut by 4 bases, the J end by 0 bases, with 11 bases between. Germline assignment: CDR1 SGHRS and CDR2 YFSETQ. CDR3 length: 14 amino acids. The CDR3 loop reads CASSALGSSYEQYF. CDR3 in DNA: TGCGCCAGCAGCGCACTAGGGAGCTCCTACGAGCAGTACTTC.

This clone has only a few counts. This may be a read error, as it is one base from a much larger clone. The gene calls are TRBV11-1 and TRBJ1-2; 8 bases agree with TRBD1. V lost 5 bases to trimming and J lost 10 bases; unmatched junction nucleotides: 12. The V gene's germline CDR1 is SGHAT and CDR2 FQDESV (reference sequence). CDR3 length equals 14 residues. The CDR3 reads CASSPPGQVPDYTF. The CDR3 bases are TGTGCCAGCAGCCCGCCGGGACAGGTCCCTGACTACACCTTC.

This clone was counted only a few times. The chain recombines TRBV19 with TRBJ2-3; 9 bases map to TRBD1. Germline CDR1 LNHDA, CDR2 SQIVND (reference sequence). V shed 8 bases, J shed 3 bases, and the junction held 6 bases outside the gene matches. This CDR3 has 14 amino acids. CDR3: CASESGQGTDTQYF. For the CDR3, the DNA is TGTGCCAGTGAATCGGGACAGGGAACAGATACGCAGTATTTT.

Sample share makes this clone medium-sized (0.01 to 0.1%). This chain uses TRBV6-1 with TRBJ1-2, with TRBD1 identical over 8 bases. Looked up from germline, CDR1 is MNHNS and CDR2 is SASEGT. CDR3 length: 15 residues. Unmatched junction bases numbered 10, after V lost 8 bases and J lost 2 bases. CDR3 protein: CASYTQGARNYGYTF. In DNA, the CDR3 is TGTGCCAGCTATACCCAGGGGGCCCGGAACTATGGCTACACCTTC.

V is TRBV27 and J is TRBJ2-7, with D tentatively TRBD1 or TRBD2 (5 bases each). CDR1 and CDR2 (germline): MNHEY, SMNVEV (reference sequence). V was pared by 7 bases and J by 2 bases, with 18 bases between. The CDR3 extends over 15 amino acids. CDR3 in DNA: TGTGCCAGCAAAAACCTCGGGACCCTCACCTACGAGCAGTACTTC. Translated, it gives CASKNLGTLTYEQYF.

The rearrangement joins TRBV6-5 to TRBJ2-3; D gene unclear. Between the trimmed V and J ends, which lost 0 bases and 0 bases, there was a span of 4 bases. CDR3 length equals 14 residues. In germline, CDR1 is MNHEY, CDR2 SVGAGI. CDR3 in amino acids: CASSYSTSTDTQYF. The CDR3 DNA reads TGTGCCAGCAGTTACTCGACTAGCACAGATACGCAGTATTTT.

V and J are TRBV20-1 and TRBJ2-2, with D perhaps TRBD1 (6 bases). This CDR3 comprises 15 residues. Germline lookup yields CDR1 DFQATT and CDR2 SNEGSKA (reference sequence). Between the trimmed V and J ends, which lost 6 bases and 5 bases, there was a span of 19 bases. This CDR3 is CSAIPLDRGTGELFF. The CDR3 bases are TGCAGTGCCATACCCCTCGATAGGGGGACCGGGGAGCTGTTTTTT.

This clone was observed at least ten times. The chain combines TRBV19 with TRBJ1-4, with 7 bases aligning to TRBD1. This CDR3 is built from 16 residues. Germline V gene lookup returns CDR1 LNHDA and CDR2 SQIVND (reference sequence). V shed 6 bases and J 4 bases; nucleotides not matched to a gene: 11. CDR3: CASRAPGTEFNEKLFF. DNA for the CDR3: TGTGCCAGTAGAGCTCCCGGGACAGAGTTTAATGAAAAACTGTTTTTT.

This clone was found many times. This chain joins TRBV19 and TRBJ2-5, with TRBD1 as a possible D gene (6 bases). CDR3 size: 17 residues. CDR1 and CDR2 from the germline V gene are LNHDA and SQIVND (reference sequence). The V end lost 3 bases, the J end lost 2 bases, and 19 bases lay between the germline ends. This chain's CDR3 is CASSITAGVGRQETQYF. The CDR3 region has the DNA TGTGCCAGTAGTATCACGGCAGGGGTGGGGCGGCAAGAGACCCAGTACTTC.

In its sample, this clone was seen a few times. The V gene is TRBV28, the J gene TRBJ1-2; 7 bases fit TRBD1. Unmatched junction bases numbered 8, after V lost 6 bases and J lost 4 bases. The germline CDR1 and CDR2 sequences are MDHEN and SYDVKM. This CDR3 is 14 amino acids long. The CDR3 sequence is CASRRTGLSYGYTF. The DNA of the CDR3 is TGTGCCAGCAGGAGGACAGGCTTAAGCTATGGCTACACCTTC.

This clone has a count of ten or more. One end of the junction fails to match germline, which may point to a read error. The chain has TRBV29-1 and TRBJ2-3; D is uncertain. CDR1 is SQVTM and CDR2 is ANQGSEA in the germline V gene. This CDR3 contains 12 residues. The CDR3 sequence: CSVEVVTDTQYF. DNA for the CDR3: TGCAGCGTCGAAGTGGTAACAGATACGCAGTATTTT.

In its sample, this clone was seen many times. The CDR3 DNA is TGTGCCAGCAGCTCTCAGCTTGGGAACACTGAAGCTTTCTTT. Translating gives CASSSQLGNTEAFF. The chain links TRBV5-4 to TRBJ1-1; D is undetermined. Germline assignment: CDR1 SGHNT and CDR2 YYREEE (reference sequence). This CDR3 comprises 14 residues. V was clipped by 3 bases and J by 1 base, with 10 bases between them.

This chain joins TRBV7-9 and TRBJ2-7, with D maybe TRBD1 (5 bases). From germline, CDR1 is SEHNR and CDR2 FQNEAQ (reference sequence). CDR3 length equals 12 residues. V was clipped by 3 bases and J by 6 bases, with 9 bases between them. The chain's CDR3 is CASSFDSREQYF. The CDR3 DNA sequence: TGTGCCAGCAGCTTCGACAGTCGCGAGCAGTACTTC.